This record covers a single TCR beta chain. The ends lost 2 bases at V and 3 bases at J; junction bases unmatched: 3. The CDR3 length is 14 residues. Germline assignment: CDR1 GTSNPN and CDR2 SVGIG (reference sequence). This sample was taken from a study of technical replicates of blood from several donors. Sequencing was performed with immunoSEQ multiplex PCR; in TCRdb, only in-frame clones are kept and a portion is missing. The sample contains approximately 79,000 clones, about 97% of which appear only once. Sequenced material: T cells isolated from PBMCs. The TCR was taken from a human donor in good health. The rearrangement links TRBV30 to TRBJ1-2, with 10 bases identical to TRBD1. CDR3 nucleotide sequence: TGTGCCTGGAGTAGGACAGGGGGAGACTATGGCTACACCTTC. Protein: CAWSRTGGDYGYTF.